This T cell receptor beta chain was sequenced during a study of T cell responses to AZD1222 COVID-19 vaccine. Overall study findings and caveats: At baseline, seropositivity was found in only six or seven AZD1222 recipients. Dominant at 160-218 and 743-854, vaccine-associated CD4 TCRs also spanned spike. Donors, mostly white British, included more females; clonal diversity was possibly underestimated. Breadth and depth of Spike-specific TCRs rose after two AZD1222 doses.

The germline gives CDR1 SGHKS, CDR2 YYEKEE (reference sequence). V lost 0 bases, J lost 3 bases, and 9 bases lay in between. This CDR3 is 14 amino acids long. The assay was immunoSEQ multiplex PCR, and TCRdb's table has in-frame clones only and misses some. The table includes 150,000 or so clones, about 92% detected once. This clone turned up a few times. Antigen specificity is unknown. Here the sequenced sample was peripheral blood, taken 28 days after the second AZD1222 dose. This receptor was obtained from an adult who received the AZD1222 COVID-19 vaccine. V is TRBV5-5 and J is TRBJ1-1; D is perhaps TRBD1 (5 bases). This CDR3 is CASSLVTGDTEAFF. The CDR3 region has the DNA TGTGCCAGCAGCTTGGTTACAGGAGACACTGAAGCTTTCTTT.